The rows below give T cell receptor beta chains drawn from one sample of a study of CD8 T cells in ankylosing spondylitis. TCRdb itself ran the 5' RACE reads through MiXCR, one entry per CDR3 protein. The sample has approximately 150,000 distinct CDR3 sequences; under 35% are singletons. Sequencing was performed on synovial fluid, either unsorted or a sorted T cell fraction (not recorded which). These receptors all come from a male donor with ankylosing spondylitis. Each CDR3 is given with its conserved first and last residue. D genes are given only for firm matches. Only part of the rows carry a size: once, few, many, or a class if the clone is expanded.

V	size	J	D	DNA	CDR3
TRBV15	NA	TRBJ2-3	TRBD2	TGTGCCACCAGCCCGGGGGGGACTAGCGGGGGGCCTGCAGATACGCAGTATTTT	CATSPGGTSGGPADTQYF
TRBV7-2	few	TRBJ2-5	NA	TGTGCCAGCAGCTTAGTGGAGGGGTTCCAAGAGACCCAGTACTTC	CASSLVEGFQETQYF
TRBV2	NA	TRBJ2-5	TRBD2	TGTGCCAGCACCCCGGGACTAGGCCAAGAGACCCAGTACTTC	CASTPGLGQETQYF
TRBV18	few	TRBJ1-1	NA	TGTGCCAGCTCACCAGAACAGATGAACACTGAAGCTTTCTTT	CASSPEQMNTEAFF
TRBV4-1	many	TRBJ1-2	NA	TGCGCCAGCAGCCAAGGAGGCGGGCCCTATGGCTACACCTTC	CASSQGGGPYGYTF
TRBV4-3	NA	TRBJ2-2	NA	TGCGCCAGCAGCCAAGAATCGAGGGCGTCCGGGGAGCTGTTTTTT	CASSQESRASGELFF
TRBV18	NA	TRBJ2-3	NA	TGTGCCAGCTCACCACCGGCCTTAGATACGCAGTATTTT	CASSPPALDTQYF
TRBV29-1	NA	TRBJ2-7	NA	TGCAGCGCCCTTAGGGACTTGGGGGAGCAGTACTTC	CSALRDLGEQYF
TRBV7-6	NA	TRBJ1-6	NA	TGTGCCAGCAGCCCTTTTCTATCGGGGAATTCACCCCTCCACTTT	CASSPFLSGNSPLHF
TRBV19	NA	TRBJ2-7	NA	TGTGCCACCCAAGTAAGGGGGATCTACGAGCAGTACTTC	CATQVRGIYEQYF
TRBV7-8	few	TRBJ1-1	NA	TGTGCCAGCAGCTTCGGTTTTCGAGCCGGGACCCACCCGATGGGGGCTTTCTTT	CASSFGFRAGTHPMGAFF
TRBV7-3	few	TRBJ1-1	NA	TGTGCCAGCAGCTTAACCGGGACGGTGAACACTGAAGCTTTCTTT	CASSLTGTVNTEAFF
TRBV24-1	NA	TRBJ1-2	NA	TGTGCCACCACCTCTCCCGGGCCTAGATCCTATGGCTACACCTTC	CATTSPGPRSYGYTF
TRBV12-3/TRBV12-4	many	TRBJ1-1	NA	TGTGCCAGCAGCCGAGACAGGCCTCGGGCTTTCTTT	CASSRDRPRAFF
TRBV11-1	NA	TRBJ2-5	NA	TGTGCCAGCAGTTCCGGGACGAAGAAAGAGACCCAGTACTTC	CASSSGTKKETQYF
TRBV2	NA	TRBJ1-2	NA	TGTGCCAGCAGTGTGTCGAGGATTGCTAACTATGGCTACACCTTC	CASSVSRIANYGYTF
TRBV4-2	NA	TRBJ2-1	TRBD1	TGTGCCAGCAGCCGCCCAACAGGGGGTGTCTACAATGAGCAGTTCTTC	CASSRPTGGVYNEQFF
TRBV18	many	TRBJ2-6	TRBD2	TGTGCCAGCTCACCAAGACTAGCGGACCTATCTGGGGCCAACGTCCTGACTTTC	CASSPRLADLSGANVLTF
TRBV6-5	NA	TRBJ2-7	NA	TGTGCCAGCAGTTACTCCGGACGGACTTACGAGCAGTACTTC	CASSYSGRTYEQYF
TRBV20-1	NA	TRBJ1-1	NA	TGCAGTGCTACCCCAACCGGACATAAGAACACTGAAGCTTTCTTT	CSATPTGHKNTEAFF
TRBV18	many	TRBJ1-5	NA	TGTGCCAGCTCACCGTACAGGGACGCTCAGCCCCAGCATTTT	CASSPYRDAQPQHF
TRBV6-2/TRBV6-3	NA	TRBJ1-5	NA	TGTGCCAGCAGCACCCCGTTGGGGAATCAGCCCCAGCATTTT	CASSTPLGNQPQHF
TRBV7-8	NA	TRBJ2-1	NA	TGTGCCAGCAACCTAAATGTGGGAGGGGGATACAATGAGCAGTTCTTC	CASNLNVGGGYNEQFF
TRBV5-1	few	TRBJ2-6	NA	TGCGCCAGCAGCTTGGAAAGGGCTGGGGCCAACGTCCTGACTTTC	CASSLERAGANVLTF
TRBV24-1	few	TRBJ2-5	NA	TGTGCCACCAGCGGAGCGGGCCAAGAGACCCAGTACTTC	CATSGAGQETQYF
TRBV20-1	many	TRBJ2-3	NA	TGCAGTGCTATTGGGCTAGTGGAAGATACGCAGTATTTT	CSAIGLVEDTQYF
TRBV15	few	TRBJ2-1	NA	TGTGCCACCAGCCCTGGGGGCCTTGGAGACAATGAGCAGTTCTTC	CATSPGGLGDNEQFF
TRBV4-1	NA	TRBJ2-2	NA	TGCGCCAGCAGCCTCCAGGACAGCACCGGGGAGCTGTTTTTT	CASSLQDSTGELFF